Listed below are T cell receptor beta chains from one sample, sequenced in a study of T-cell memory formation after mild COVID-19. TCRdb ran MiXCR on the 5' RACE reads and lists one entry per CDR3 protein. The repertoire holds under 150,000 distinct CDR3 sequences, with 22% as singletons. Sequencing input: PBMCs or a T cell subset sorted from them (not recorded which). The receptors were sampled from a young man who had mild COVID-19 (a few samples of this study predate the infection). Cell type and time point are not known. The CDR3 runs from the conserved cysteine through the conserved F or W. The D gene is left open where the match is weak. Clone size is stated in some rows and not others, as once, few, many or a class when expanded.

size	D	V	J	length	CDR3	DNA
few	NA	TRBV12-3/TRBV12-4	TRBJ2-3	15	CASTWGVRGTDTQYF	TGTGCCAGCACCTGGGGAGTGCGGGGCACAGATACGCAGTATTTT
NA	NA	TRBV5-6	TRBJ1-2	16	CASSLGQGLSNYGYTF	TGTGCCAGCAGCTTGGGGCAGGGACTTTCTAACTATGGCTACACCTTC
few	TRBD1	TRBV12-3/TRBV12-4	TRBJ2-5	15	CASSGGQGVLETQYF	TGTGCCAGCAGTGGGGGACAGGGTGTTTTGGAGACCCAGTACTTC
once	NA	TRBV20-1	TRBJ1-5	15	CSARDPRGYNQPQHF	TGCAGTGCTAGAGATCCCAGGGGATACAATCAGCCCCAGCATTTT
NA	NA	TRBV16	TRBJ1-5	14	CASSQWMGNQPQHF	TGTGCCAGCAGCCAATGGATGGGTAATCAGCCCCAGCATTTT
NA	NA	TRBV11-2	TRBJ2-5	14	CASTPPWGQETQYF	TGTGCCAGCACCCCCCCCTGGGGCCAAGAGACCCAGTACTTC
few	NA	TRBV7-2	TRBJ2-6	19	CASNLTPQGGYSGANVLTF	TGTGCCAGCAACCTTACTCCCCAGGGGGGTTACTCTGGGGCCAACGTCCTGACTTTC
NA	NA	TRBV6-2/TRBV6-3	TRBJ2-1	12	CASSYDRPEQFF	TGTGCCAGCAGTTACGATCGACCAGAGCAGTTCTTC
few	NA	TRBV29-1	TRBJ2-1	12	CSVERAVNEQFF	TGCAGCGTTGAAAGGGCAGTCAATGAGCAGTTCTTC
few	TRBD1	TRBV7-2	TRBJ2-1	14	CASSLGQGSNEQFF	TGTGCCAGCAGCTTGGGACAGGGAAGCAATGAGCAGTTCTTC
few	TRBD1	TRBV4-3	TRBJ1-2	17	CASSQMTSGQGARGYTF	TGCGCCAGCAGCCAAATGACCTCGGGACAGGGGGCGCGAGGCTACACCTTC
NA	NA	TRBV28	TRBJ2-3	16	CASSAPARQSTDTRYF	TGTGCCAGCAGTGCGCCAGCGCGGCAAAGCACAGATACGCGGTATTTT
few	NA	TRBV29-1	TRBJ2-5	19	CSVEWGGPDGSLYQETQYF	TGCAGCGTTGAATGGGGAGGTCCCGACGGATCCTTGTACCAAGAGACCCAGTACTTC
NA	TRBD2	TRBV4-1	TRBJ2-2	16	CASSPMAGGYAGELFF	TGCGCCAGCAGCCCGATGGCGGGGGGTTACGCCGGGGAGCTGTTTTTT
few	TRBD2	TRBV6-2/TRBV6-3	TRBJ2-2	16	CASSYLGLAGSGELFF	TGTGCCAGCAGTTACTTGGGACTAGCGGGGTCCGGGGAGCTGTTTTTT
few	NA	TRBV5-5	TRBJ1-2	12	CASSLDGLGYTF	TGTGCCAGCAGCTTGGATGGCCTTGGCTACACCTTC
NA	NA	TRBV6-2/TRBV6-3	TRBJ1-5	14	CASSYDDSNQPQHF	TGTGCCAGCAGTTACGATGATAGCAATCAGCCCCAGCATTTT
NA	TRBD1	TRBV28	TRBJ1-2	18	CASRPGTGIMRVNYGYTF	TGTGCCAGCAGGCCAGGGACAGGGATAATGAGAGTTAACTATGGCTACACCTTC
few	NA	TRBV6-5	TRBJ1-6	13	CASSIRYNSPLHF	TGTGCCAGCAGTATACGCTATAATTCACCCCTCCACTTT
NA	TRBD1	TRBV18	TRBJ2-7	13	CASSSDRGREKYF	TGTGCCAGCTCAAGCGACAGGGGGCGCGAGAAGTACTTC
NA	NA	TRBV14	TRBJ2-1	14	CASSQGVGYNEQFF	TGTGCCAGCAGCCAAGGTGTAGGGTACAATGAGCAGTTCTTC
few	TRBD2	TRBV6-5	TRBJ2-7	16	CASSYGAAGGSYEQYF	TGTGCCAGCAGTTACGGGGCCGCGGGGGGATCCTACGAGCAGTACTTC
few	TRBD1	TRBV20-1	TRBJ1-1	14	CSAEDPGQGIEAFF	TGCAGTGCTGAAGATCCGGGACAGGGGATAGAAGCTTTCTTT
few	NA	TRBV20-1	TRBJ2-2	15	CSASVGEPNTGELFF	TGCAGTGCTAGTGTCGGGGAACCGAACACCGGGGAGCTGTTTTTT
few	TRBD1	TRBV29-1	TRBJ1-2	14	CSVDGAGTGYGYTF	TGCAGCGTGGACGGGGCTGGGACAGGGTATGGCTACACCTTC
NA	TRBD2	TRBV4-1	TRBJ2-1	17	CASSQDWGLAAYNEQFF	TGCGCCAGCAGCCAAGATTGGGGACTAGCGGCCTACAATGAGCAGTTCTTC
NA	NA	TRBV5-1	TRBJ1-4	13	CASSLESMEKLFF	TGCGCCAGCAGCTTGGAGTCGATGGAAAAACTGTTTTTT
NA	NA	TRBV9	TRBJ2-5	12	CASGRGTGTQYF	TGTGCCAGCGGGAGGGGGACCGGGACCCAGTACTTC
NA	NA	TRBV7-8	TRBJ1-1	14	CASSQGDSNTEAFF	TGTGCCAGCAGCCAAGGCGATTCGAACACTGAAGCTTTCTTT
NA	NA	TRBV7-4	TRBJ1-2	15	CASSLVPAANYGYTF	TGTGCCAGCAGCTTAGTTCCAGCCGCCAACTATGGCTACACCTTC
NA	NA	TRBV12-3/TRBV12-4	TRBJ1-5	13	CASSLSGNQPQHF	TGTGCCAGCAGTTTAAGCGGCAATCAGCCCCAGCATTTT
few	NA	TRBV12-3/TRBV12-4	TRBJ1-4	14	CASSLIGQTVKLFF	TGTGCCAGCAGTTTAATCGGACAGACGGTAAAACTGTTTTTT
few	NA	TRBV29-1	TRBJ1-1	11	CSVLQAPEAFF	TGCAGCGTTCTACAGGCACCTGAAGCTTTCTTT
NA	NA	TRBV20-1	TRBJ2-7	14	CSARAGSDAYEQYF	TGCAGTGCTAGAGCGGGGTCCGATGCCTACGAGCAGTACTTC
NA	TRBD1	TRBV9	TRBJ2-7	14	CASSAGTGGREQYF	TGTGCCAGCAGCGCAGGAACAGGGGGCCGCGAGCAGTACTTC
NA	NA	TRBV9	TRBJ1-1	15	CASSVEQAINTEAFF	TGTGCCAGCAGCGTCGAACAGGCGATAAACACTGAAGCTTTCTTT
NA	NA	TRBV6-5	TRBJ1-1	14	CASSYSEKSPEAFF	TGTGCCAGCAGTTACTCGGAGAAAAGCCCTGAAGCTTTCTTT
NA	TRBD1	TRBV20-1	TRBJ2-7	13	CSARGTGHYEQYF	TGCAGTGCTAGAGGGACAGGGCACTACGAGCAGTACTTC
few	NA	TRBV12-3/TRBV12-4	TRBJ1-2	14	CASSLEGRGEGYTF	TGTGCCAGCAGTTTAGAGGGAAGAGGGGAAGGCTACACCTTC
many	NA	TRBV6-5	TRBJ1-5	13	CASSYGINQPQHF	TGTGCCAGCAGTTACGGGATCAATCAGCCCCAGCATTTT
few	NA	TRBV10-1	TRBJ2-7	13	CASSEPASLEQYF	TGCGCCAGCAGTGAGCCGGCTTCCCTTGAGCAGTACTTC
few	TRBD1	TRBV7-2	TRBJ2-1	15	CASSLVQGLYNEQFF	TGTGCCAGCAGCCTGGTACAGGGGCTCTACAATGAGCAGTTCTTC
few	NA	TRBV7-3	TRBJ2-3	13	CASSPRIGDTQYF	TGTGCCAGCAGCCCCCGGATTGGGGATACGCAGTATTTT
NA	NA	TRBV6-5	TRBJ1-1	15	CASSYSQTMNTEAFF	TGTGCCAGCAGTTACTCCCAGACGATGAACACTGAAGCTTTCTTT
few	TRBD2	TRBV7-9	TRBJ2-3	16	CASSSTSGFFTDTQYF	TGTGCCAGCAGCTCGACTAGCGGTTTTTTCACAGATACGCAGTATTTT
NA	TRBD1	TRBV12-3/TRBV12-4	TRBJ2-2	16	CASRPIQGPNTGELFF	TGTGCCAGCAGACCTATACAGGGGCCGAACACCGGGGAGCTGTTTTTT
few	TRBD1	TRBV11-2	TRBJ2-1	15	CASSRTSRGFNEQFF	TGTGCCAGCAGCCGTACCTCCAGGGGGTTCAATGAGCAGTTCTTC
few	TRBD1	TRBV6-2/TRBV6-3	TRBJ2-2	17	CASSYSGPGGFTGELFF	TGTGCCAGCAGTTACTCGGGTCCAGGGGGCTTCACCGGGGAGCTGTTTTTT
few	TRBD2	TRBV20-1	TRBJ2-1	14	CSASGGGTPDEQFF	TGCAGTGCTAGTGGCGGGGGGACACCTGATGAGCAGTTCTTC
NA	NA	TRBV29-1	TRBJ1-2	12	CSVTGSSYGYTF	TGCAGCGTTACAGGGTCCAGCTATGGCTACACCTTC
few	NA	TRBV29-1	TRBJ1-2	13	CSVVFAENYGYTF	TGCAGCGTTGTTTTCGCGGAAAACTATGGCTACACCTTC
few	NA	TRBV29-1	TRBJ2-2	11	CSVDARGELFF	TGCAGCGTTGACGCCCGGGGGGAGCTGTTTTTT
few	TRBD1	TRBV3-1	TRBJ2-2	17	CASSLDRAHLGGGELFF	TGTGCCAGCAGCCTGGACAGGGCCCACCTTGGCGGCGGGGAGCTGTTTTTT
many	NA	TRBV4-1	TRBJ2-5	12	CASSREGETQYF	TGCGCCAGCAGCCGTGAGGGAGAGACCCAGTACTTC
few	NA	TRBV9	TRBJ1-1	13	CASSGWGGTEAFF	TGTGCCAGCAGCGGATGGGGGGGGACTGAAGCTTTCTTT
NA	NA	TRBV13	TRBJ2-1	14	CASSLGVPYNEQFF	TGTGCCAGCAGCTTAGGCGTACCCTACAATGAGCAGTTCTTC